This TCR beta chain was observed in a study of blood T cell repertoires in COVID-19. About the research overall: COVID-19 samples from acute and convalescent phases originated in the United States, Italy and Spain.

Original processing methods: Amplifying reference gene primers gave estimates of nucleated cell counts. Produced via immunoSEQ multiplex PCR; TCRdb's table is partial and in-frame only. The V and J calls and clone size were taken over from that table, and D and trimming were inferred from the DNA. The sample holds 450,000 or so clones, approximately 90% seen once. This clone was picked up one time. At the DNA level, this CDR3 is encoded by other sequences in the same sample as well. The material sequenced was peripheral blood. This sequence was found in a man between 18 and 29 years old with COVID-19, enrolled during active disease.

The DNA of the CDR3 is TGTGCCAGCAGTTTATCCCCGACTTACGAGCAGTACTTC. This gives the protein CASSLSPTYEQYF. The chain has TRBV27 and TRBJ2-7; D ambiguous. The ends were cut back, 0 bases at V and 4 bases at J, with 7 bases in the middle. CDR3 length equals 13 residues. Germline-derived CDR1 and CDR2 are MNHEY and SMNVEV (reference sequence).